Shown below are 20 T cell receptor beta chains from a single sample sequenced in a study of cytomegalovirus exposure and HLA in healthy donors. Primers included in the PCR were 60 Vbeta and 13 Jbeta primers. Sequencing was performed with immunoSEQ multiplex PCR; in TCRdb, only in-frame clones are kept and a portion is missing. This table has over 65,000 clones, over 75% appearing once. The material sequenced was PBMCs. Receptors originate from a human donor in good health.

V and J are TRBV11-2 and TRBJ1-3, with 7 bases fitting TRBD1. The length of the CDR3 is 15 residues. With V trimmed by 5 bases and J by 4 bases, 8 bases remained unmatched. The germline CDR1 and CDR2 sequences are SGHAT and FQNNGV. As DNA, the CDR3 is TGTGCCAGCAGCCTAGGGGGCTTCCCCGGAAACACCATATATTTT. Its protein is CASSLGGFPGNTIYF.

There are a few counts of this clone. This chain joins TRBV29-1 and TRBJ2-1, with D possibly being TRBD2 (5 bases). The germline V gene has CDR1 SQVTM and CDR2 ANQGSEA. The CDR3 runs to 11 residues. Trimming cost V 1 base and J 8 bases, with 6 bases left between them. The CDR3 region is CSVEGRDEQFF. CDR3 nucleotides: TGCAGCGTTGAAGGGCGGGATGAGCAGTTCTTC.

This sequence joins TRBV6-1 and TRBJ1-1, with a weak D call TRBD1 (5 bases). The CDR3 spans 13 residues. Germline V gene sequence: CDR1 MNHNS, CDR2 SASEGT. The germline V and J ends were trimmed by 7 bases and 0 bases, with 9 bases remaining between them. In DNA, the CDR3 is TGTGCCAGCACCGGACAATTGAACACTGAAGCTTTCTTT. It translates to CASTGQLNTEAFF.

This rearrangement joins TRBV5-1 to TRBJ1-4, with TRBD1 identical over 7 bases. CDR3 length equals 14 residues. V dropped 4 bases and J dropped 6; count of bases not matched to a gene: 6. Per germline, CDR1 SGHRS and CDR2 YFSETQ. The DNA of the CDR3 is TGCGCCAGCAGCGAAGAACAGGGGTATGAAAAACTGTTTTTT. Amino acids: CASSEEQGYEKLFF.

The chain combines TRBV2 with TRBJ1-2, with TRBD1 as a possible D gene (5 bases). V dropped 7 bases and J dropped 3 bases, with 12 bases sitting between them. The CDR3 is made up of 13 amino acids. Germline CDR1 reads SNHLY; CDR2 reads FYNNEI. CDR3 protein: CASKGAPDYGYTF. The CDR3 DNA sequence: TGTGCCAGCAAAGGGGCTCCAGACTATGGCTACACCTTC.

The J gene is TRBJ2-5, the V gene TRBV5-1; the match to TRBD1 covers 8 bases. The J call may be faulty, since TRBJ2-7 better matches the DNA end. CDR1 is SGHRS, CDR2 YFSETQ, per germline. This CDR3 has 14 residues. As DNA, the CDR3 is TGCGCCAGCAGCTTATCAGGGGGCTTCTACGAGCAGTACTTC. Translating gives CASSLSGGFYEQYF.

The chain uses TRBV14 and TRBJ2-7; perhaps TRBD1 as D (6 bases). The CDR3 consists of 15 residues. Germline V lookup: CDR1 SGHDN, CDR2 FVKESK. V shed 5 bases and J shed 2 bases, with 16 bases lying between them. This chain's CDR3 is CASSAASGATYEQYF. Here the CDR3 DNA reads TGTGCCAGCAGCGCAGCCTCAGGGGCGACCTACGAGCAGTACTTC.

The rearrangement joins TRBV2 to TRBJ2-2, with 7 bases matching TRBD1. CDR3 size: 14 residues. Losses at the gene ends were 3 bases for V and 7 bases for J; bases not matched to a gene: 5. Germline lookup yields CDR1 SNHLY and CDR2 FYNNEI. In DNA, the CDR3 is TGTGCCAGCAGTGACCCCAGGGGGTTCGGGGAGCTGTTTTTT. It specifies CASSDPRGFGELFF.

This clone was detected once. This chain uses TRBV30 with TRBJ2-7; D is possibly TRBD1 (6 bases). V was shortened by 2 bases and J by 7 bases, with 12 bases between the two germline ends. The CDR3 spans 12 residues. CDR1 and CDR2 (germline): GTSNPN, SVGIG (reference sequence). The CDR3 DNA follows: TGTGCCTGGAGTAGGCAGGGGAGAGAGCAGTACTTC. This codes for CAWSRQGREQYF.

V and J are TRBV10-2 and TRBJ2-3; 8 positions match TRBD2. V lost 10 bases to trimming and J lost 5 bases; unmatched junction nucleotides: 11. CDR1 is WSHSY, CDR2 SAAADI, per germline. The length of the CDR3 is 14 residues. CDR3 nucleotide sequence: TGCGCCACCGTCCGTAGCGGGGATGGAGATACGCAGTATTTT. It yields the protein CATVRSGDGDTQYF.

The chain links TRBV9 to TRBJ2-1; TRBD2 agrees at 11 bases. The V segment lost 6 bases and the J segment 6 bases; nucleotides outside the gene matches: 11. The germline gives CDR1 SGDLS, CDR2 YYNGEE. This CDR3 comprises 16 residues. The CDR3 reads CASTDTFSGGVNEQFF. The CDR3 DNA reads as TGTGCCAGCACTGATACGTTTAGCGGGGGGGTCAATGAGCAGTTCTTC.

This chain uses TRBV5-5 with TRBJ1-4, with 11 bases that match TRBD1. Germline V lookup: CDR1 SGHKS, CDR2 YYEKEE (reference sequence). The V gene end was trimmed by 1 base and the J gene end by 7 bases; junction bases not matched to a gene: 6. There are 16 residues in the CDR3. The CDR3 protein is CASSLYSGTGGEKLFF. The CDR3 DNA follows: TGTGCCAGCAGCTTGTATTCCGGGACAGGGGGTGAAAAACTGTTTTTT.

The chain is built from TRBV6-6 and TRBJ1-1, with 10 positions matching TRBD1. CDR1 and CDR2 (germline): MNHNY, SVGAGI (reference sequence). The CDR3 length is 16 residues. V was clipped by 2 bases and J by 3 bases; unmatched bases: 6. CDR3 sequence: CASSYPLDRGHTEAFF. The DNA for the CDR3 is TGTGCCAGCAGTTACCCCTTAGACAGGGGGCACACTGAAGCTTTCTTT.

The V call is TRBV5-1, the J call TRBJ1-1, with D maybe TRBD1 (6 bases). With 2 bases removed from V and 4 bases from J, the gap between germline ends came to 9 bases. From germline, CDR1 is SGHRS and CDR2 YFSETQ. This CDR3 spans 13 amino acids. This CDR3 reads CASSFRGSTEAFF. DNA of the CDR3: TGCGCCAGCAGCTTCAGGGGATCCACTGAAGCTTTCTTT.

The chain has TRBV7-9 and TRBJ2-7; 9 bases line up with TRBD1. CDR1 and CDR2 (germline): SEHNR, FQNEAQ (reference sequence). The ends lost 3 bases at V and 6 bases at J; junction bases unmatched: 15. The CDR3 covers 17 residues. This chain's CDR3 is CASSLGGRDRDPSEQYF. As DNA, the CDR3 is TGTGCCAGCAGCTTGGGGGGCCGGGACAGGGACCCCAGCGAGCAGTACTTC.

V and J are TRBV27 and TRBJ1-5, with D maybe TRBD1 (5 bases). Germline CDR1 and CDR2: MNHEY and SMNVEV (reference sequence). V shed 4 bases and J shed 6 bases, with 7 bases lying between them. The CDR3 has 12 amino acids. The chain's CDR3 is CASSSGGQPQHF. CDR3 coding DNA: TGTGCCAGCAGTTCCGGGGGTCAGCCCCAGCATTTT.

The rearrangement uses TRBV9 and TRBJ2-3; 8 positions match TRBD2. The V gene end was trimmed by 4 bases and the J gene end by 4 bases; junction bases not matched to a gene: 14. The length of the CDR3 is 17 residues. Per the germline V gene, CDR1 is SGDLS and CDR2 is YYNGEE. The CDR3 is CASSPRGAGMEADTQYF. The CDR3 bases are TGTGCCAGCAGCCCGCGGGGGGCAGGGATGGAGGCAGATACGCAGTATTTT.

This sequence joins TRBV27 and TRBJ2-3; 12 nucleotides match TRBD2. The CDR3 has 17 amino acids. V dropped 5 bases and J dropped 4; count of bases not matched to a gene: 10. Germline V CDR1 and CDR2: MNHEY, SMNVEV (reference sequence). CDR3 loop: CASSAILAGGRADTQYF. For the CDR3, the DNA is TGTGCCAGCAGTGCAATTCTAGCGGGGGGGCGTGCAGATACGCAGTATTTT.

The chain uses TRBV7-2 and TRBJ1-2; D gene unclear. The ends were cut back, 5 bases at V and 3 bases at J, with 10 bases in the middle. CDR3 length: 13 residues. The V gene's germline CDR1 is SGHTA and CDR2 FQGNSA. DNA for the CDR3: TGTGCCAGCAGCCCGGGCGGGGACTATGGCTACACCTTC. This gives the protein CASSPGGDYGYTF.

The J gene is TRBJ2-7, the V gene TRBV2; TRBD1 matches at 7 bases. The length of the CDR3 is 14 residues. With V trimmed by 4 bases and J by 3 bases, 6 bases remained unmatched. Germline V gene sequence: CDR1 SNHLY, CDR2 FYNNEI. The chain's CDR3 is CASSAMQGDYEQYF. CDR3 bases: TGTGCCAGCAGTGCGATGCAGGGGGACTACGAGCAGTACTTC.